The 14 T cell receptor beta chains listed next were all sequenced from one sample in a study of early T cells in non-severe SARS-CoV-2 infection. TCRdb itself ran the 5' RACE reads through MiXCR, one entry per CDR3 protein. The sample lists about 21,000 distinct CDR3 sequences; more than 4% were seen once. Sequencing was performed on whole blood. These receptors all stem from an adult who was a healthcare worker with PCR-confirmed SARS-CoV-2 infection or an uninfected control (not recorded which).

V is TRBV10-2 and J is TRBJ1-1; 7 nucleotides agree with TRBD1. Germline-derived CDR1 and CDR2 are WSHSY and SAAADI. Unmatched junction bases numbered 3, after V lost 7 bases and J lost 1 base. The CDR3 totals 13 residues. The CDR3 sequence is CASTRTGNTEAFF. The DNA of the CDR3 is TGCGCCAGCACAAGGACAGGGAACACTGAAGCTTTCTTT.

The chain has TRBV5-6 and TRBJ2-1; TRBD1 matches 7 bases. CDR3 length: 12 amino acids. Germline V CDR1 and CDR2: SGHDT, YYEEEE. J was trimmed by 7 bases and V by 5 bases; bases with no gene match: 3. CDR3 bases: TGTGCCAGCAGTACACAGGGGAATGAGCAGTTCTTC. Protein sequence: CASSTQGNEQFF.

CDR3 in DNA: TGTGCCAGCAGCCAAGAATCGACACCGCTAAAGCTTAGTGGCTACACCTTC. It codes for CASSQESTPLKLSGYTF. The genes are TRBV3-2 and TRBJ1-2. TRBV3-2 is a recognized pseudogene. The CDR3 extends over 17 amino acids.

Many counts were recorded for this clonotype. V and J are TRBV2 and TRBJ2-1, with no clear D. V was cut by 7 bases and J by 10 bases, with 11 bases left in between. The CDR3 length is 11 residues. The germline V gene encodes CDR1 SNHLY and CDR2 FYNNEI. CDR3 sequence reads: CASIGLWEQFF. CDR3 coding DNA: TGTGCCAGCATTGGGTTGTGGGAGCAGTTCTTC. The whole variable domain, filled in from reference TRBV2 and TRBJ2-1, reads EPEVTQTPSHQVTQMGQEVILRCVPISNHLYFYWYRQILGQKVEFLVSFYNNEISEKSEIFDDQFSVERPDGSNFTLKIRSTKLEDSAMYFCASIGLWEQFFGPGTRLTVL.

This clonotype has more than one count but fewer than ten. In nucleotides, the CDR3 is TGTGCCAGCAGCTTAGCTAGCAACAGGGGGGATCAGCCCCAGCATTTT. It yields the protein CASSLASNRGDQPQHF. The J gene is TRBJ1-5, the V gene TRBV7-2; 8 nucleotides align to TRBD1. The CDR3 runs to 16 residues. Germline values: CDR1 SGHTA, CDR2 FQGNSA. V shed 0 bases, J shed 5 bases, and the junction held 6 bases outside the gene matches.

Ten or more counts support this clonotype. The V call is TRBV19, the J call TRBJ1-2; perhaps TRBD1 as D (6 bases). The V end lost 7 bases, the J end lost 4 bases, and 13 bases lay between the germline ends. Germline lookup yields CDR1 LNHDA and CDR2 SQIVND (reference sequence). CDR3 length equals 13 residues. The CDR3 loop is CASTQDSFYGYTF. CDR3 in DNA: TGTGCCAGTACACAGGACAGTTTCTATGGCTACACCTTC.

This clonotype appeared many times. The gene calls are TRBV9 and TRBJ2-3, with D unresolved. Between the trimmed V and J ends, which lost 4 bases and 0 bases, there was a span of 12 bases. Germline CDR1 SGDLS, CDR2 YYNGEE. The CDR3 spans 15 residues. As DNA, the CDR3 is TGTGCCAGCAGCCCCCGGTCGAGGAGCACAGATACGCAGTATTTT. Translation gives CASSPRSRSTDTQYF.

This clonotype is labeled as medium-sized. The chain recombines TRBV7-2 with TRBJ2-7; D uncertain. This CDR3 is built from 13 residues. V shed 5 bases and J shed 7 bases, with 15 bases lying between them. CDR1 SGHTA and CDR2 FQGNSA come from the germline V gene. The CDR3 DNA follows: TGTGCCAGCAGCAAACAAGGGCTGGGAGAGCAGTACTTC. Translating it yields CASSKQGLGEQYF.

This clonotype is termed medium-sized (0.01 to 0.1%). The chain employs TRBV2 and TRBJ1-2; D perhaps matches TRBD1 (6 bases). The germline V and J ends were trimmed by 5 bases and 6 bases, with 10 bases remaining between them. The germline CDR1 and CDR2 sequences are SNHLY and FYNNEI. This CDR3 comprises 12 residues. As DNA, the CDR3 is TGTGCCAGCAGTCAACAGGGAAATGGCTACACCTTC. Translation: CASSQQGNGYTF.

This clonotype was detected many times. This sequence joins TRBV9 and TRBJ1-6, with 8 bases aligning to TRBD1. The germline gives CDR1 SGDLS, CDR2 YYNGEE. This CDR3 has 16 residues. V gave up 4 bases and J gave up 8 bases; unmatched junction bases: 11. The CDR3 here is CASSPQTGEGYSPLHF. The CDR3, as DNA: TGTGCCAGCAGCCCACAGACAGGGGAAGGTTATTCACCCCTCCACTTT.

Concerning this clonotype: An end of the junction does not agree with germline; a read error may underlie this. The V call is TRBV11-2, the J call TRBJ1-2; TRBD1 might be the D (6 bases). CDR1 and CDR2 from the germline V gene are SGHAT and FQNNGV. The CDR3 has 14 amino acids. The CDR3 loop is CASSLDRRTARRSF. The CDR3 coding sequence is TGTGCCAGCAGCTTAGATCGAAGGACAGCCAGGAGGTCCTTC. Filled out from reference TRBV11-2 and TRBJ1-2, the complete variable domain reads EAGVAQSPRYKIIEKRQSVAFWCNPISGHATLYWYQQILGQGPKLLIQFQNNGVVDDSQLPKDRFSAERLKGVDSTLKIQPAKLEDSAVYLCASSLDRRTARRSFGSGTRLTVV.

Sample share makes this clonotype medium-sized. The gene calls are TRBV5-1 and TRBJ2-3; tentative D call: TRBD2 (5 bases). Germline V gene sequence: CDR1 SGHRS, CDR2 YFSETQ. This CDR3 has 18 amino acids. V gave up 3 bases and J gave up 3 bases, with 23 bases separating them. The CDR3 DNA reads TGCGCCAGCAGCTCCAGAACCAGCGGTCCCGGCGATACAGATACGCAGTATTTT. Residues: CASSSRTSGPGDTDTQYF.

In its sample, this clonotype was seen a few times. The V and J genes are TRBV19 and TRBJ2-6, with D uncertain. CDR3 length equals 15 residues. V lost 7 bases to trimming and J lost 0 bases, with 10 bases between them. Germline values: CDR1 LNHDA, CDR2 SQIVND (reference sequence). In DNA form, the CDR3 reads TGTGCCAGTAAGATTCAGCACTCTGGGGCCAACGTCCTGACTTTC. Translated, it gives CASKIQHSGANVLTF.

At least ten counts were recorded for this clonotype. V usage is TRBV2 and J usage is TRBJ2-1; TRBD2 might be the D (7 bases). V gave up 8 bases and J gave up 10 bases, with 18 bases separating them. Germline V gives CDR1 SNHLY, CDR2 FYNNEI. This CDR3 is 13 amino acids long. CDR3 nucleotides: TGTGCCAGCGGGGGGGCCAGGGGAAGGGAGCAGTTCTTC. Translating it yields CASGGARGREQFF.